This is a list of T cell receptor beta chains from one sample in a study of cytotoxic CD8 clonotypes in ibrutinib-treated CLL. Generated by immunoSEQ multiplex PCR, the TCRdb table keeps only in-frame clones and is missing some. The table includes about 300,000 clones, more than 70% detected once. The starting material was PBMCs, obtained at disease progression, from a patient treated with ibrutinib. These receptors were taken from a human donor with chronic lymphocytic leukemia. Both conserved end residues are part of each CDR3. D genes are given only for firm matches. Clone size is given for some rows only: seen once, a few or many times, or a class if the clone is expanded.

d_gene: .
abundance: .
v_gene: TRBV7-2
CDR3aa: CASSLGGGVNEQYF

d_gene: .
abundance: .
v_gene: TRBV2
CDR3aa: CASGLKVTGELFF

d_gene: TRBD2
abundance: .
v_gene: TRBV7-2
CDR3aa: CASSPTSGGGYEQYF

d_gene: .
abundance: .
v_gene: TRBV27
CDR3aa: CASSLGFDRRNTIYF

d_gene: TRBD1
abundance: few
v_gene: TRBV19
CDR3aa: CATPWGQGSSGELFF

d_gene: .
abundance: few
v_gene: TRBV9
CDR3aa: CASSVRGSRKGYTF

d_gene: .
abundance: .
v_gene: TRBV4-1
CDR3aa: CASSQDPVRYYEQYF

d_gene: TRBD1
abundance: .
v_gene: TRBV9
CDR3aa: CASSVETGDGYTF

d_gene: TRBD1
abundance: few
v_gene: TRBV18
CDR3aa: CASSPLDRGEGQPQHF

d_gene: .
abundance: .
v_gene: TRBV4-3
CDR3aa: CASSQDIYRVYEQYF

d_gene: .
abundance: .
v_gene: TRBV6-5
CDR3aa: CASSFGRLYNSPLHF

d_gene: .
abundance: .
v_gene: TRBV6-5
CDR3aa: CASSYVTGSGNYEQYF

d_gene: .
abundance: .
v_gene: TRBV5-1
CDR3aa: CASSLRAGNTGELFF

d_gene: .
abundance: few
v_gene: TRBV28
CDR3aa: CASNLWGRTYNEQFF

d_gene: .
abundance: .
v_gene: TRBV19
CDR3aa: CASSISPFYGYTF

d_gene: TRBD1
abundance: few
v_gene: TRBV7-2
CDR3aa: CASSSRRQGAAYEQYF

d_gene: .
abundance: .
v_gene: TRBV5-1
CDR3aa: CASSLITLTEAFF

d_gene: .
abundance: .
v_gene: TRBV5-5
CDR3aa: CATSGGTGPYEQYF

d_gene: .
abundance: .
v_gene: TRBV7-3
CDR3aa: CASSPLAGASYGYTF

d_gene: .
abundance: .
v_gene: TRBV5-1
CDR3aa: CASSLEHFRDLLF

d_gene: .
abundance: .
v_gene: TRBV18
CDR3aa: CASSPCQTYEQYF

d_gene: .
abundance: .
v_gene: TRBV6-1
CDR3aa: CASRRTDTQYF

d_gene: .
abundance: .
v_gene: TRBV5-1
CDR3aa: CASSLGGAGNTEAFF

d_gene: TRBD1
abundance: few
v_gene: TRBV4-1
CDR3aa: CASSQVDRAEYEQYF

d_gene: TRBD2
abundance: .
v_gene: TRBV25-1
CDR3aa: CASRRGGLITDTQYF

d_gene: .
abundance: few
v_gene: TRBV29-1
CDR3aa: CSVEENYGYTF

d_gene: .
abundance: .
v_gene: TRBV6-5
CDR3aa: CASSALRGRNEKLFF

d_gene: .
abundance: .
v_gene: TRBV9
CDR3aa: CASSLEGQPTTNEKLFF

d_gene: TRBD2
abundance: .
v_gene: TRBV18
CDR3aa: CASSQVNSGGEQFF

d_gene: TRBD2
abundance: .
v_gene: TRBV7-3
CDR3aa: CASSLTGLAGVSEQFF

d_gene: .
abundance: .
v_gene: TRBV6-6
CDR3aa: CASSFAGETNYGYTF

d_gene: .
abundance: .
v_gene: TRBV19
CDR3aa: CASNSWLNLNYGYTF

d_gene: TRBD2
abundance: .
v_gene: TRBV5-4
CDR3aa: CATRLVAGGTGELFF

d_gene: TRBD2
abundance: .
v_gene: TRBV19
CDR3aa: CASRKAGTSGDEQFF

d_gene: TRBD2
abundance: .
v_gene: TRBV4-1
CDR3aa: CASSQVGLAGAVDTQYF

d_gene: TRBD2
abundance: .
v_gene: TRBV4-1
CDR3aa: CASSQEHAGGPGQETQYF

d_gene: .
abundance: .
v_gene: TRBV7-8
CDR3aa: CASSLRRGQGQDEQYF

d_gene: TRBD1
abundance: .
v_gene: TRBV28
CDR3aa: CASSLGDRVEETQYF

d_gene: .
abundance: .
v_gene: TRBV5-8
CDR3aa: CASSFRGYGQPQHF

d_gene: .
abundance: .
v_gene: TRBV7-2
CDR3aa: CASSLRRNYGYTF

d_gene: .
abundance: .
v_gene: TRBV4-1
CDR3aa: CASSPQGYNSPLHF

d_gene: TRBD1
abundance: .
v_gene: TRBV27
CDR3aa: CASSSGTGVRQFF

d_gene: .
abundance: .
v_gene: TRBV6-5
CDR3aa: CASSYESSSTDTQYF

d_gene: TRBD1
abundance: .
v_gene: TRBV4-1
CDR3aa: CASSQTPTGTSTDTQYF

d_gene: .
abundance: once
v_gene: TRBV15
CDR3aa: CATEGASYEQYF

d_gene: .
abundance: .
v_gene: TRBV6-1
CDR3aa: CASSVYRDGGYTF

d_gene: .
abundance: .
v_gene: TRBV9
CDR3aa: CASSARGGVGTGELFF

d_gene: .
abundance: .
v_gene: TRBV6-1
CDR3aa: CASSEWGHGLFF

d_gene: TRBD1
abundance: .
v_gene: TRBV2
CDR3aa: CASRIQGATGNTIYF

d_gene: TRBD1
abundance: .
v_gene: TRBV28
CDR3aa: CASGYRGSEQYF

d_gene: .
abundance: .
v_gene: TRBV5-1
CDR3aa: CASSLRTLGYEQYF

d_gene: .
abundance: .
v_gene: TRBV21-1
CDR3aa: CASSKEGDRGFSYEQYF

d_gene: .
abundance: .
v_gene: TRBV6-1
CDR3aa: CASSRQKSSYNEQFF

d_gene: .
abundance: once
v_gene: TRBV7-8
CDR3aa: CASSSQTGHGYTF

d_gene: .
abundance: .
v_gene: TRBV6-4
CDR3aa: CASSASAFAYGYTF

d_gene: TRBD2
abundance: few
v_gene: TRBV9
CDR3aa: CASSVVSGRYNEQFF

d_gene: TRBD1
abundance: .
v_gene: TRBV7-3
CDR3aa: CASSQTGTGYTDTQYF

d_gene: .
abundance: few
v_gene: TRBV12-5
CDR3aa: CASGLGPAWMFF

d_gene: .
abundance: .
v_gene: TRBV9
CDR3aa: CASSAGVGLGGNTIYF